This TCR beta chain was recorded in a study of blood T cells in healthy people across ages. From germline, CDR1 is MNHEY and CDR2 SVGEGT. This CDR3 spans 12 amino acids. Trimming stripped 2 bases from V and 6 bases from J, with 8 bases between. With regard to this clonotype: A much larger clone is a single base away; this may be a read error.

For the second PCR, which ran for roughly 7 to 11 cycles, a sample-barcoded 5' primer and a J-beta primer mix were used. With 12 random nucleotides, a template-switch adaptor tagged each individual cDNA molecule. MiXCR, run by TCRdb on the 5' RACE reads, gives a single entry per CDR3 protein. The sample lists about 930,000 distinct CDR3 sequences, about 29% occurring once. This sample was also put to use in a study of T cells of mothers and their children. That paper adds: Persistent microchimeric T cell clones were sought, and none were detected.

The receptor's source is a woman aged 40 to 50 in good health. The V call is TRBV6-2 or TRBV6-3, the J call TRBJ2-7, with D uncertain. Sequencing used blood. The CDR3 DNA sequence: TGTGCCAGCAGTTACCCGATGTCCGAGCAGTACTTC. The encoded protein is CASSYPMSEQYF.